Listed here is a single T cell receptor beta chain. Its antigen is still unknown. Germline loops: CDR1 MNHEY, CDR2 SMNVEV (reference sequence). V lost 1 base and J lost 4, with 16 bases in between. The CDR3 extends over 16 amino acids. Alongside a J-beta primer mix, a sample-barcoded 5' primer served in a second PCR lasting about 7 to 12 cycles. TCRdb reprocessed the 5' RACE reads via MiXCR and lists one record per CDR3 protein. The data hold about 780,000 distinct CDR3 sequences, with less than 60% observed a single time. This entry is derived from a study of blood T cells in healthy people across ages. Study background: Capturing about one barcoded beta molecule per two T cells was achieved by template switching.

Study outcomes and limitations: Any conclusive comparison of naive versus antigen-experienced cells was prevented by using unsorted PBMCs.

Peripheral blood from each donor was collected in a volume of approximately 10 milliliters. Sequencing was performed on blood. The chain couples TRBV27 to TRBJ1-1; possible D gene TRBD1, 5 bases. This sequence originates from a man older than 75 in good health. The CDR3 reads CASSLLTQGGITEAFF. The CDR3 coding sequence is TGTGCCAGCAGTTTATTGACCCAGGGAGGGATCACTGAAGCTTTCTTT.